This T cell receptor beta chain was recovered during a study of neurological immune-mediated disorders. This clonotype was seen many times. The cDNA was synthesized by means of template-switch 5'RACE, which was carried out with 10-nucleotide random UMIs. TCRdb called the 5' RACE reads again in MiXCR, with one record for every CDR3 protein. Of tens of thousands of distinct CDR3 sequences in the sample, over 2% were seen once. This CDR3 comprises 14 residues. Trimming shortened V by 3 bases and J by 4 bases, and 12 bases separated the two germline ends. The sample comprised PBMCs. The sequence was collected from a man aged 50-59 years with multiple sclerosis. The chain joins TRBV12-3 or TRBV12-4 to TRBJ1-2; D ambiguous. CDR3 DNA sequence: TGTGCCAGCAGTTTGTTTAGTTCCCGCTATGGCTACACCTTC. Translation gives CASSLFSSRYGYTF.